This passage covers 22 T cell receptor beta chains from one sample sequenced in a study of human T cells and chemical hapten exposure. Time point of the sample: patch test 3, about 24 weeks after DPC sensitization. The treatment here: therapeutic diphenylcyclopropenone sensitization with weekly scalp DPC. TCRdb redid the calling of the RACE reads with MiXCR, one entry per CDR3 protein. The profile shows 50,000 to 75,000 distinct CDR3 sequences, approximately 10% of them singletons. Material: whole blood, obtained in connection with sensitization to the hapten diphenylcyclopropenone (DPC). These receptors all come from a woman under 40 with alopecia areata. Some clones in this sample may be carry-over from other donors' samples.

In this sample, this clonotype turned up a few times. The gene calls are TRBV6-2 or TRBV6-3 and TRBJ2-1, with 10 bases lining up with TRBD2. The length of the CDR3 is 16 residues. CDR1 is MNHEY and CDR2 is SVGEGT in the germline V gene. The ends lost 7 bases at V and 3 bases at J; junction bases unmatched: 9. The CDR3 loop is CASTRLTSGNYNEQFF. The CDR3 DNA reads TGTGCCAGCACCCGACTCACTAGCGGGAACTACAATGAGCAGTTCTTC.

The chain is built from TRBV6-5 and TRBJ2-1; TRBD1 matches 9 bases. The CDR3 covers 14 residues. Germline CDR1 MNHEY, CDR2 SVGAGI. V lost 4 bases to trimming and J lost 4 bases; unmatched junction nucleotides: 2. The CDR3 DNA reads TGTGCCAGCAGTTTCGGGACAGGGTACAATGAGCAGTTCTTC. Amino acids: CASSFGTGYNEQFF.

The V call is TRBV24-1, the J call TRBJ1-5, with 7 bases matching TRBD1. V lost 3 bases, J lost 6 bases, and 4 bases stayed unmatched. The length of the CDR3 is 14 residues. Germline lookup yields CDR1 KGHDR and CDR2 SFDVKD. In DNA, the CDR3 is TGTGCCACCAGTGATACAGGGGAAGGTCAGCCCCAGCATTTT. Translated, it gives CATSDTGEGQPQHF.

At least ten counts were recorded for this clonotype. The V call is TRBV4-1, the J call TRBJ2-6; D remains unclear. CDR3 length: 13 amino acids. V lost 7 bases to trimming and J lost 4 bases, with 8 bases between them. Germline CDR1 and CDR2: MGHRA and YSYEKL. CDR3 DNA sequence: TGCGCCAGCACGAGGCCGGGGGCCAACGTCCTGACTTTC. Translated, it gives CASTRPGANVLTF.

This clonotype was seen more than once but under ten times. The chain recombines TRBV28 with TRBJ2-3; TRBD1 matches 9 bases. This CDR3 is 15 amino acids long. V lost 6 bases, J lost 5 bases, and 9 bases stayed unmatched. Germline CDR1 is MDHEN and CDR2 is SYDVKM. As DNA, the CDR3 is TGTGCCAGCAGCATACCACAGGGGGCAGGAGATACGCAGTATTTT. Residues: CASSIPQGAGDTQYF.

This clonotype was counted a few times. The V and J genes are TRBV28 and TRBJ1-4, with D unresolved. Germline CDR1 is MDHEN and CDR2 is SYDVKM. The CDR3 is 12 residues long. Trimming removed 6 bases from V and 5 bases from J, with 7 bases in between. CDR3 in DNA: TGTGCCAGCAGAGGCGCCAATGAAAAACTGTTTTTT. Translation gives CASRGANEKLFF.

This clonotype occurred many times. V usage is TRBV6-2 or TRBV6-3 and J usage is TRBJ2-4, with D perhaps matching TRBD2 (6 bases). Germline lookup yields CDR1 MNHEY and CDR2 SVGEGT. The CDR3 is made up of 13 amino acids. The germline V and J ends were trimmed by 8 bases and 7 bases, with 15 bases remaining between them. CDR3 protein: CASRRRGSNIQYF. CDR3 in DNA: TGTGCCAGCCGCCGTCGGGGGTCTAACATTCAGTACTTC.

This clonotype showed up many times. V and J are TRBV20-1 and TRBJ2-3; D might be TRBD2 (6 bases). The CDR3 is 14 amino acids. Trimming removed 3 bases from V and 1 base from J, with 11 bases in between. CDR1 and CDR2 (germline): DFQATT, SNEGSKA (reference sequence). The CDR3 spells CSASSSDGTDTQYF. The DNA for the CDR3 is TGCAGTGCTAGTTCTAGCGACGGCACAGATACGCAGTATTTT.

The chain combines TRBV28 with TRBJ2-1, with D tentatively TRBD2 (6 bases). The V end lost 6 bases, the J end lost 14 bases, and 11 bases lay between the germline ends. CDR1 is MDHEN, CDR2 SYDVKM, per germline. This CDR3 contains 10 residues. In DNA form, the CDR3 reads TGTGCCAGCAGGGGAAGGAGGGAGTTCTTC. Translation gives CASRGRREFF.

The chain joins TRBV5-4 to TRBJ2-3; 9 bases align to TRBD2. This CDR3 spans 15 amino acids. Germline-derived CDR1 and CDR2 are SGHNT and YYREEE (reference sequence). Trimming at V came to 2 bases and at J to 4 bases, leaving 5 bases not matched to a gene. The CDR3, as DNA: TGTGCCAGCAGCTTTAGCGGGAGAACGGCAGATACGCAGTATTTT. Translating gives CASSFSGRTADTQYF.

This clonotype was found many times. V and J are TRBV7-8 and TRBJ1-1; D is unresolved. The germline V and J ends were trimmed by 4 bases and 11 bases, with 17 bases remaining between them. The V gene's germline CDR1 is SGHVS and CDR2 FQNEAQ. The CDR3 sequence is 13 residues long. For the CDR3, the DNA is TGTGCCAGCAGCTCTCCGGGCACCCTGCGGGCTTTCTTT. Its protein is CASSSPGTLRAFF. The whole variable domain, filled in from reference TRBV7-8 and TRBJ1-1, reads GAGVSQSPRYKVAKRGQDVALRCDPISGHVSLFWYQQALGQGPEFLTYFQNEAQLDKSGLPSDRFFAERPEGSVSTLKIQRTQQEDSAVYLCASSSPGTLRAFFGQGTRLTVV.

Points on this clonotype: At one end, the junction sequence differs from germline, possibly due to a read error. The rearrangement links TRBV6-5 to TRBJ1-4; D uncertain. Germline CDR1 is MNHEY and CDR2 is SVGAGI. This CDR3 contains 11 residues. In DNA form, the CDR3 reads TGTGCCGGCAGATCCTATGAAAAACTGTTTTTT. Its translation: CAGRSYEKLFF.

This clonotype was counted ten times or more. The V gene is TRBV28, the J gene TRBJ2-7; D tentatively fits TRBD1 or TRBD2 (5 bases each). The ends were cut back, 8 bases at V and 7 bases at J, with 9 bases in the middle. Looked up from germline, CDR1 is MDHEN and CDR2 is SYDVKM. The CDR3 loop spans 10 amino acids. DNA for the CDR3: TGTGCCAGCGGGGGACCTGAGCAGTACTTC. Translating it yields CASGGPEQYF.

As DNA, the CDR3 is TGTGCCAGCAGCCCGGGGGGCTGGGGGGCCCCCCGGTACGAGCAGTACTTC. Amino acids: CASSPGGWGAPRYEQYF. J is TRBJ2-7 and V is TRBV7-8; maybe TRBD2 (7 bases). CDR3 length equals 17 residues. Germline-derived CDR1 and CDR2 are SGHVS and FQNEAQ. The ends were cut back, 5 bases at V and 4 bases at J, with 24 bases in the middle.

This clonotype was found many times. The chain has TRBV7-9 and TRBJ1-1; 9 bases are shared with TRBD1. V was clipped by 5 bases and J by 1 base; unmatched bases: 2. From germline, CDR1 is SEHNR and CDR2 FQNEAQ (reference sequence). This CDR3 contains 14 residues. The CDR3 sequence: CASSRDRANTEAFF. The CDR3 bases are TGTGCCAGCAGCCGGGACAGGGCGAACACTGAAGCTTTCTTT.

Only a few counts were recorded for this clonotype. The chain carries TRBV18 and TRBJ1-5, with TRBD1 matching 7 bases. This CDR3 region has 13 residues. V dropped 3 bases and J dropped 7; count of bases not matched to a gene: 3. Germline V lookup: CDR1 KGHSH, CDR2 LQKENI. CDR3 bases: TGTGCCAGCTCACCGACAGGGAGCCAGCCCCAGCATTTT. Residues: CASSPTGSQPQHF.

This clonotype was observed many times. The genes are TRBV18 and TRBJ1-5; D remains ambiguous. Germline V gene sequence: CDR1 KGHSH, CDR2 LQKENI. V lost 3 bases and J 2 bases, leaving 17 bases between the germline ends. CDR3 size: 17 residues. The CDR3 DNA reads as TGTGCCAGCTCACCTACAGTATTAAGGGTAGGCAATCAGCCCCAGCATTTT. Its protein product is CASSPTVLRVGNQPQHF.

The chain links TRBV30 to TRBJ2-2, with D unclear. CDR1 GTSNPN and CDR2 SVGIG come from the germline V gene (reference sequence). CDR3 size: 15 residues. V lost 0 bases and J lost 0, with 8 bases in between. The CDR3 coding sequence is TGTGCCTGGAGTGTACACAGAACGAACACCGGGGAGCTGTTTTTT. Protein sequence: CAWSVHRTNTGELFF.

The V and J genes are TRBV30 and TRBJ2-1; TRBD2 is a possible D gene (6 bases). Trimming took off 0 bases at V and 6 bases at J, with 12 bases between the two ends. This CDR3 has 14 residues. Germline V gene lookup returns CDR1 GTSNPN and CDR2 SVGIG (reference sequence). CDR3 sequence reads: CAWSVRRDLNEQFF. DNA for the CDR3: TGTGCCTGGAGTGTACGGCGGGACCTCAATGAGCAGTTCTTC.

Note on this clonotype: A much larger clone sits a single nucleotide away, making a read error possible. The chain employs TRBV2 and TRBJ1-2, with 7 bases fitting TRBD1. The CDR3 sequence is 12 residues long. CDR1 is SNHLY and CDR2 is FYNNEI in the germline V gene. CDR3 residues: CTGQTGYGGYTF. CDR3 coding DNA: TGTACCGGCCAGACAGGGTATGGCGGCTACACCTTC.

This clonotype occurred a few times. CDR3 sequence (DNA): TGTGCCAGCAGCCTTGGACAGGGGGCCGGCACCGGGGAGCTGTTTTTT. It is translated as CASSLGQGAGTGELFF. The gene calls are TRBV7-9 and TRBJ2-2; 11 nucleotides line up with TRBD1. CDR3 length: 16 amino acids. From germline, CDR1 is SEHNR and CDR2 FQNEAQ (reference sequence). J was trimmed by 4 bases and V by 5 bases; bases with no gene match: 6.

The chain recombines TRBV28 with TRBJ2-1, with 9 bases lining up with TRBD2. After removal of 8 bases from V and 7 bases from J, the junction contained 12 bases not matched to a gene. Germline V gene lookup returns CDR1 MDHEN and CDR2 SYDVKM. The CDR3 spans 15 residues. CDR3 loop: CASGTSGLAGNEQFF. Here the CDR3 DNA reads TGTGCCAGCGGAACTTCGGGACTAGCAGGAAATGAGCAGTTCTTC.